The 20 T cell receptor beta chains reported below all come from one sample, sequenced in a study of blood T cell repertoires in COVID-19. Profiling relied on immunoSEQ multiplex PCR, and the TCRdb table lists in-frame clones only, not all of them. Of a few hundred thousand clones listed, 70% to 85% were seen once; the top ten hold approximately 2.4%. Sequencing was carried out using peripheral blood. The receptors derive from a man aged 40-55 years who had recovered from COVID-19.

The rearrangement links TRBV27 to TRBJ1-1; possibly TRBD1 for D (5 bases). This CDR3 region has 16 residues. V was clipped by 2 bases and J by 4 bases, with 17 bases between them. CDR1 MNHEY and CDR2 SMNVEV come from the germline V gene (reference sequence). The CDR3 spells CASSLNRQLRGTEAFF. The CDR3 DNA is TGTGCCAGCAGTTTAAACAGGCAACTTAGGGGCACTGAAGCTTTCTTT.

In DNA form, the CDR3 reads TGTGCCATCAGTGAAGGGCAGGGGAGTAGGTCCGGGGAGCTGTTTTTT. It codes for CAISEGQGSRSGELFF. The chain couples TRBV10-3 to TRBJ2-2, with D possibly being TRBD1 (6 bases). The CDR3 spans 16 residues. CDR1 and CDR2 (germline): ENHRY, SYGVKD. Deletions cut 3 bases from V and 6 bases from J, with 17 bases between.

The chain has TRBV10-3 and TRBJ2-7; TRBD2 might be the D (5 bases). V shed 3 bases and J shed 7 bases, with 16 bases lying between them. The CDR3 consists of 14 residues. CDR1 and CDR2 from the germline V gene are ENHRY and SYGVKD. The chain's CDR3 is CAISDYRTLGEQYF. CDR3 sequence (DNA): TGTGCCATCAGTGATTATAGGACTTTGGGGGAGCAGTACTTC.

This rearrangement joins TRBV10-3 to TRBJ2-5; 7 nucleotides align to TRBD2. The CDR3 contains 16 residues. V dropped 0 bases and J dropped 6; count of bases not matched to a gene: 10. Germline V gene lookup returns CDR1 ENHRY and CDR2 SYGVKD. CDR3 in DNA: TGTGCCATCAGTGAGTCGTTGCAGCGGGGAAGGCAGACCCAGTACTTC. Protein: CAISESLQRGRQTQYF.

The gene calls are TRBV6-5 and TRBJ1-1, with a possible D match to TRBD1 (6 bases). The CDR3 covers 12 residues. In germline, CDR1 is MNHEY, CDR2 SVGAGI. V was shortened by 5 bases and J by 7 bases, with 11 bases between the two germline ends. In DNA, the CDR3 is TGTGCCAGCAGTCACCCGGACAGTGAAGCTTTCTTT. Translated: CASSHPDSEAFF.

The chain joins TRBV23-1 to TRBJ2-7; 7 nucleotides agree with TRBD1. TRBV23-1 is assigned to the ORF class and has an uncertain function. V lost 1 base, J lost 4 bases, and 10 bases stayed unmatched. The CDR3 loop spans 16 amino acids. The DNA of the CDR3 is TGCGCCAGCAGTCAATGGTCGGGACAGCTAACGTACGAGCAGTACTTC. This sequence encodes CASSQWSGQLTYEQYF.

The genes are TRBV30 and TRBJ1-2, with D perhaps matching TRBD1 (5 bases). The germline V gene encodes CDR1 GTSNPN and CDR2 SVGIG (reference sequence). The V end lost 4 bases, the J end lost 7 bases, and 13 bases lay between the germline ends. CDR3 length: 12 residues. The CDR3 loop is CAWTPGGGGYTF. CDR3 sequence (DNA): TGTGCCTGGACCCCCGGGGGGGGTGGCTACACCTTC.

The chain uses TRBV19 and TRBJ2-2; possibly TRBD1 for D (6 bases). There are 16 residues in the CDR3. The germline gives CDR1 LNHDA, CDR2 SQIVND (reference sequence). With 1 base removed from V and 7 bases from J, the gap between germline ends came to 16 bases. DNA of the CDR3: TGTGCCAGTAGTATAGCATACAGGGTTCGCGGCGGGGAGCTGTTTTTT. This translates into CASSIAYRVRGGELFF.

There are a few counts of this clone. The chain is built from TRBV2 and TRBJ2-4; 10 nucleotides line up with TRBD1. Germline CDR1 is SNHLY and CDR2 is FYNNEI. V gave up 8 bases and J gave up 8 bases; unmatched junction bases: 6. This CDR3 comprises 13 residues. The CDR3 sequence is CASPGQGGDIQYF. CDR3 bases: TGTGCCAGCCCAGGACAGGGGGGGGACATTCAGTACTTC.

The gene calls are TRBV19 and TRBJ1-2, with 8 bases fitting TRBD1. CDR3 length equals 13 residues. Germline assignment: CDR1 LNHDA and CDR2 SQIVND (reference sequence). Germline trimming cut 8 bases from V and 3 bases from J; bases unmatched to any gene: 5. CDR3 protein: CASSTGAHYGYTF. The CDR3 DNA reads TGTGCCAGTTCGACAGGGGCTCACTATGGCTACACCTTC.

The CDR3 DNA reads as TGTGCCAGCAGTTTAGTGAGCGGGGACAAGGGGATAGTACCTTTTAATCAGCCCCAGCATTTT. It specifies CASSLVSGDKGIVPFNQPQHF. The chain combines TRBV27 with TRBJ1-5; D is possibly TRBD1 (6 bases). Trimming cost V 2 bases and J 4 bases, with 30 bases left between them. Germline CDR1 is MNHEY and CDR2 is SMNVEV (reference sequence). The CDR3 contains 21 residues.

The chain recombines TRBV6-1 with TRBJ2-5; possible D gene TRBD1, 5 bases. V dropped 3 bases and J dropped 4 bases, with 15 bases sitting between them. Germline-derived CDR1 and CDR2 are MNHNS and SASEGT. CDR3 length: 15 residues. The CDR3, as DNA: TGTGCCAGCAGTGATGATCCGACAGTTGGAGAGACCCAGTACTTC. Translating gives CASSDDPTVGETQYF.

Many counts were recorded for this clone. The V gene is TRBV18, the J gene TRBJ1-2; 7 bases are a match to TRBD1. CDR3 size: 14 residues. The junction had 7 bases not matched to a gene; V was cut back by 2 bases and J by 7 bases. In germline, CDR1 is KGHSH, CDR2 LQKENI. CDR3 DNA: TGTGCCAGCTCACCAGAGGGGGCGGGAAGTGGCTACACCTTC. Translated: CASSPEGAGSGYTF.

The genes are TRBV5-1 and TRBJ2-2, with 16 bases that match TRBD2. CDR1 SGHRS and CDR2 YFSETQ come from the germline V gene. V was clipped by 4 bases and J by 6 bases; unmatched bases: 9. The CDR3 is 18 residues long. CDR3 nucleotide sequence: TGCGCCAGCAGCGTACGAGCCGGGACTAGCGGGAGGGCCGGGGAGCTGTTTTTT. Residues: CASSVRAGTSGRAGELFF.

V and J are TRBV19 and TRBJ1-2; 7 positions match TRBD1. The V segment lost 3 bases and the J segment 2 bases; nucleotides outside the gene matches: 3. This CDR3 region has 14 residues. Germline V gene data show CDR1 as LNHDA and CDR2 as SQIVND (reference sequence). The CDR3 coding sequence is TGTGCCAGTAGTATTGGACAGGCCAACTATGGCTACACCTTC. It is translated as CASSIGQANYGYTF.

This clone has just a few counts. This chain's CDR3 is CSASWGGDTGELFF. The CDR3 region has the DNA TGCAGTGCTAGTTGGGGGGGAGACACCGGGGAGCTGTTTTTT. This sequence joins TRBV20-1 and TRBJ2-2; 7 positions agree with TRBD2. The CDR3 runs 14 residues. V trimming: 3 bases; J trimming: 3 bases; junction bases outside the gene matches: 4. Per the germline V gene, CDR1 is DFQATT and CDR2 is SNEGSKA (reference sequence).

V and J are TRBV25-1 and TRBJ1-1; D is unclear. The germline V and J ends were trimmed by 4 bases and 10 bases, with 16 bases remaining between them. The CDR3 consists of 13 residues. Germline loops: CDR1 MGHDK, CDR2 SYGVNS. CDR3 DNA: TGTGCCAGCAGTGGTTACCGGGAGCGGGCAGCTTTCTTT. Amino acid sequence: CASSGYRERAAFF.

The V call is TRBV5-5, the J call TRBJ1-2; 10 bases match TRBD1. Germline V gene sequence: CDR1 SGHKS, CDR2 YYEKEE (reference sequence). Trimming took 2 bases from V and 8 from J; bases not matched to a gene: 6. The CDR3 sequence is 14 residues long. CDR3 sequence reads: CASSFTGTGVGYTF. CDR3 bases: TGTGCCAGCAGCTTTACCGGGACAGGGGTCGGCTACACCTTC.

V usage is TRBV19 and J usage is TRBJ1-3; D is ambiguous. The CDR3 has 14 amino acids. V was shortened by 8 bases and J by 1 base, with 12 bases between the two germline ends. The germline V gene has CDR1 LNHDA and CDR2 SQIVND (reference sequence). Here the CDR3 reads CASAGVSSGNTIYF. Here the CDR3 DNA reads TGTGCCAGTGCCGGAGTCTCTTCTGGAAACACCATATATTTT. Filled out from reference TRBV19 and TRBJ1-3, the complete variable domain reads DGGITQSPKYLFRKEGQNVTLSCEQNLNHDAMYWYRQDPGQGLRLIYYSQIVNDFQKGDIAEGYSVSREKKESFPLTVTSAQKNPTAFYLCASAGVSSGNTIYFGEGSWLTVV.

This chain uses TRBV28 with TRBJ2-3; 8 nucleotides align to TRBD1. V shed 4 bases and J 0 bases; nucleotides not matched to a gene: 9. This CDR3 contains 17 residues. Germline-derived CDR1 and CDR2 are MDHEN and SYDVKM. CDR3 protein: CASSSIQGVRSTDTQYF. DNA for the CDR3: TGTGCCAGCAGTTCCATACAGGGGGTCAGGAGCACAGATACGCAGTATTTT. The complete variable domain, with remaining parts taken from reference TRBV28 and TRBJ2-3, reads DVKVTQSSRYLVKRTGEKVFLECVQDMDHENMFWYRQDPGLGLRLIYFSYDVKMKEKGDIPEGYSVSREKKERFSLILESASTNQTSMYLCASSSIQGVRSTDTQYFGPGTRLTVL.